This T cell receptor (beta chain) originates from a study of Graves' ophthalmopathy and Graves' hyperthyroidism. Cases classed as stable hyperthyroidism had no ophthalmopathy within 18 months of follow-up. Other autoimmune diseases, uncontrolled infections, pregnancy or lactation ruled patients out of participation. Patients were diagnosed from clinical symptoms, serum thyroxine, TRAb, thyroid ultrasound and orbital computed tomography. RNA served as the template for amplifying TCR beta CDR3 regions. After a first-round RT-PCR with HTBI primers, a second-round multiplex PCR was run. TCRdb recomputed calls from the multiplex PCR reads with MiXCR, one row per CDR3 protein. Among a few hundred thousand distinct CDR3 sequences, 15% were seen once, and the ten largest hold roughly 7%. V shed 8 bases and J shed 2 bases, with 13 bases lying between them. Germline CDR1 reads MNHNS; CDR2 reads SASEGT. The CDR3 spans 13 residues.

Study-wide findings and caveats: The authors also found most expanded thyroid clonotypes above 0.001 frequency in blood.

This clonotype was picked up many times. Its antigen is not identified. The sequenced sample consisted of peripheral blood. The rearrangement links TRBV6-1 to TRBJ2-7; D is unclear. The clonotype was recovered from a woman under 30 with stable Graves' hyperthyroidism. This chain's CDR3 is CASGPLGTYEQYF. CDR3 bases: TGTGCCAGCGGACCACTTGGAACCTACGAGCAGTACTTC.